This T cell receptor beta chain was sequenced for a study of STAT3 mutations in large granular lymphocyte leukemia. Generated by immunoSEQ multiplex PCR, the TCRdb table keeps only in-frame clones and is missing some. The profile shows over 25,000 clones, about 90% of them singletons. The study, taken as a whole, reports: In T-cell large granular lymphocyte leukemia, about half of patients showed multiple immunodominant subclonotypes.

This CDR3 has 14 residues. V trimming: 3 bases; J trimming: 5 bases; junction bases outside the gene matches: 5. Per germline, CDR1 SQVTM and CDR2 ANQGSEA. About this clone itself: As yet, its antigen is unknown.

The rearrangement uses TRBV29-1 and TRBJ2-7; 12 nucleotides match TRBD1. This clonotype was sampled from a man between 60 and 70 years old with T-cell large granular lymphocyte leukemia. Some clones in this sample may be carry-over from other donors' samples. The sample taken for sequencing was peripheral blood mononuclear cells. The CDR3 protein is CSVEGTGGANEQYF. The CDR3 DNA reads TGCAGCGTTGAGGGGACAGGGGGCGCGAACGAGCAGTACTTC.